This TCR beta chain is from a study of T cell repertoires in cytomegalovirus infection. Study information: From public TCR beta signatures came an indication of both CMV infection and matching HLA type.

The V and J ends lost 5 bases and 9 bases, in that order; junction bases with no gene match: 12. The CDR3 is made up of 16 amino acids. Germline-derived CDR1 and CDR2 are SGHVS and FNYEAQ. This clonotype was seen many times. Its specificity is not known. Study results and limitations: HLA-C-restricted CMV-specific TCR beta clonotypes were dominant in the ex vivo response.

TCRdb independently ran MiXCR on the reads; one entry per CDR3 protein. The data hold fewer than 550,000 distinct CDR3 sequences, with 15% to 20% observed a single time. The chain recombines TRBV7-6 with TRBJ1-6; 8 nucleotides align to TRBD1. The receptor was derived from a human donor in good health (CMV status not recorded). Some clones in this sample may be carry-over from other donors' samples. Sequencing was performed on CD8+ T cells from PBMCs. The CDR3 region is CASSAWGQEGVSPLHF. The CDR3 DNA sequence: TGTGCCAGCAGCGCCTGGGGACAGGAGGGCGTTTCACCCCTCCACTTT. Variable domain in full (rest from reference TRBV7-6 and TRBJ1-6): GAGVSQSPRYKVTKRGQDVALRCDPISGHVSLYWYRQALGQGPEFLTYFNYEAQQDKSGLPNDRFSAERPEGSISTLTIQRTEQRDSAMYRCASSAWGQEGVSPLHFGNGTRLTVT.